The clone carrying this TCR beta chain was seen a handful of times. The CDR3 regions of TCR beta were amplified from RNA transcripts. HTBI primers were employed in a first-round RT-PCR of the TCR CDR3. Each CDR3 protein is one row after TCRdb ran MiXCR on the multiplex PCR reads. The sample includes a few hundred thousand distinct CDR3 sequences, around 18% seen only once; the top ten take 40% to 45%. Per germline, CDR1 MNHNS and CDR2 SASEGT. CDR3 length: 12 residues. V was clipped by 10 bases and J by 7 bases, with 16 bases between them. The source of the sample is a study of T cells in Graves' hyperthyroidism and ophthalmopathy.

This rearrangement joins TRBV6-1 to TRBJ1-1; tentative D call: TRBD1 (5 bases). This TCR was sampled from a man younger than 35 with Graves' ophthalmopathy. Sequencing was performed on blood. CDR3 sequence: CATKEGGGEAFF. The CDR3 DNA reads TGTGCCACCAAGGAGGGTGGGGGTGAAGCTTTCTTT.